A single sample is the source of the 25 T cell receptor beta chains below, sequenced in a study of T cells after yellow fever vaccination. A single record per CDR3 protein comes from TCRdb applying MiXCR to the 5' RACE reads. The sample consists of some 120,000 distinct CDR3 sequences, approximately 8.4% of them appearing once. This specimen consisted of CD8+ T cells sorted from PBMCs, obtained 45 days after the yellow fever booster vaccination. The receptor set was obtained from a man aged 30-40 years who received the YFV17D yellow fever vaccine.

This clonotype has ten or more counts. The chain carries TRBV29-1 and TRBJ2-5; unclear D gene. From germline, CDR1 is SQVTM and CDR2 ANQGSEA. Trimming pared 4 bases from V and 5 bases from J, leaving 5 bases between. The CDR3 loop spans 10 amino acids. In DNA, the CDR3 is TGCAGCGTTGCATGGGAGACCCAGTACTTC. This translates into CSVAWETQYF.

This clonotype was found a few times. The J gene is TRBJ1-2, the V gene TRBV7-9, with a possible D match to TRBD1 (5 bases). Germline loops: CDR1 SEHNR, CDR2 FQNEAQ (reference sequence). V lost 5 bases to trimming and J lost 7 bases, with 11 bases between them. This CDR3 has 12 residues. The DNA of the CDR3 is TGTGCCAGCAGCCTTTACGGGGCTGGCTACACCTTC. It specifies CASSLYGAGYTF.

This clonotype showed up many times. The V gene is TRBV5-1, the J gene TRBJ2-1; D unclear. CDR1 SGHRS and CDR2 YFSETQ come from the germline V gene. There are 11 residues in the CDR3. Between the trimmed V and J ends, which lost 8 bases and 9 bases, there was a span of 12 bases. The CDR3 reads CASTVETEQFF. The CDR3 DNA reads as TGCGCCAGTACCGTCGAGACTGAGCAGTTCTTC. Combining the CDR3 with reference TRBV5-1 and TRBJ2-1 gives the whole variable domain KAGVTQTPRYLIKTRGQQVTLSCSPISGHRSVSWYQQTPGQGLQFLFEYFSETQRNKGNFPGRFSGRQFSNSRSEMNVSTLELGDSALYLCASTVETEQFFGPGTRLTVL.

In its sample, this clonotype was seen many times. The V gene is TRBV15, the J gene TRBJ2-1, with 7 bases lining up with TRBD1. Germline V gene sequence: CDR1 LNHNV, CDR2 YYDKDF (reference sequence). The CDR3 extends over 15 amino acids. Trimming at V came to 0 bases and at J to 7 bases, leaving 6 bases not matched to a gene. CDR3 DNA sequence: TGTGCCACCAGCAGAGATCGCACAGGGGAGAATGAGCAGTTCTTC. It codes for CATSRDRTGENEQFF.

This clonotype was seen repeatedly, ten times or more. The chain uses TRBV5-1 and TRBJ1-2; TRBD1 aligns across 8 bases. V lost 4 bases, J lost 8 bases, and 7 bases stayed unmatched. Germline assignment: CDR1 SGHRS and CDR2 YFSETQ. The CDR3 length is 13 residues. The CDR3 is CASSHDRGDGYTF. The CDR3 DNA sequence: TGCGCCAGCAGCCACGACAGGGGTGACGGCTACACCTTC. Full variable domain (missing parts from reference TRBV5-1 and TRBJ1-2): KAGVTQTPRYLIKTRGQQVTLSCSPISGHRSVSWYQQTPGQGLQFLFEYFSETQRNKGNFPGRFSGRQFSNSRSEMNVSTLELGDSALYLCASSHDRGDGYTFGSGTRLTVV.

This clonotype was seen ten or more times. The chain links TRBV25-1 to TRBJ2-5, with D hard to call. The CDR3 consists of 14 residues. In germline, CDR1 is MGHDK, CDR2 SYGVNS. V lost 0 bases to trimming and J lost 1 base, with 6 bases between them. In DNA, the CDR3 is TGTGCCAGCAGTGAATATAATGTCCAAGAGACCCAGTACTTC. Its protein product is CASSEYNVQETQYF.

This clonotype was detected many times. The V and J genes are TRBV28 and TRBJ2-5; 10 bases are a match to TRBD1. CDR3 length: 15 residues. Germline CDR1 MDHEN, CDR2 SYDVKM. After removal of 4 bases from V and 4 bases from J, the junction contained 6 bases not matched to a gene. DNA of the CDR3: TGTGCCAGCAGTTCCTGGACAGGGGGGGGAGAGACCCAGTACTTC. Encoded protein: CASSSWTGGGETQYF.

This clonotype was recorded many times. This sequence joins TRBV2 and TRBJ2-7; tentatively, D is TRBD2 (6 bases). Germline CDR1 and CDR2: SNHLY and FYNNEI. This CDR3 contains 12 residues. V lost 10 bases and J lost 4, with 14 bases in between. CDR3: CAIGGGAYEQYF. As DNA, the CDR3 is TGTGCCATCGGTGGAGGGGCTTACGAGCAGTACTTC. Full variable domain (remainder filled in from reference TRBV2 and TRBJ2-7): EPEVTQTPSHQVTQMGQEVILRCVPISNHLYFYWYRQILGQKVEFLVSFYNNEISEKSEIFDDQFSVERPDGSNFTLKIRSTKLEDSAMYFCAIGGGAYEQYFGPGTRLTVT.

This clonotype was counted ten times or more. The rearrangement uses TRBV19 and TRBJ2-1; TRBD2 matches at 8 bases. Germline V gives CDR1 LNHDA, CDR2 SQIVND (reference sequence). The ends lost 2 bases at V and 4 bases at J; junction bases unmatched: 7. CDR3 length equals 16 residues. CDR3 in DNA: TGTGCCAGTAGTATACAACCCAGCGGGAGATACAATGAGCAGTTCTTC. It codes for CASSIQPSGRYNEQFF.

The chain employs TRBV20-1 and TRBJ1-2; 9 bases align to TRBD1. This CDR3 comprises 13 residues. The V gene's germline CDR1 is DFQATT and CDR2 SNEGSKA (reference sequence). The V segment lost 4 bases and the J segment 5 bases; nucleotides outside the gene matches: 5. The CDR3 protein is CSAITGGEYGYTF. As DNA, the CDR3 is TGCAGTGCTATAACAGGGGGCGAATATGGCTACACCTTC.

This chain links TRBV28 with TRBJ2-7; D is ambiguous. This CDR3 region has 16 residues. V shed 3 bases and J shed 4 bases, with 19 bases lying between them. Per germline, CDR1 MDHEN and CDR2 SYDVKM. Here the CDR3 DNA reads TGTGCCAGCAGTTTTGGTTCAGTTGGGCGTCTGTACGAGCAGTACTTC. Translated: CASSFGSVGRLYEQYF. The full variable domain, rest sourced from reference TRBV28 and TRBJ2-7, is DVKVTQSSRYLVKRTGEKVFLECVQDMDHENMFWYRQDPGLGLRLIYFSYDVKMKEKGDIPEGYSVSREKKERFSLILESASTNQTSMYLCASSFGSVGRLYEQYFGPGTRLTVT.

This clonotype came up many times. V is TRBV7-6 and J is TRBJ1-5; 7 bases match TRBD1. Germline lookup yields CDR1 SGHVS and CDR2 FNYEAQ. The CDR3 is 16 residues long. J lost 1 base, V lost 5 bases, and 8 bases had no gene match. The CDR3 spells CASSQHQGGSNQPQHF. Here the CDR3 DNA reads TGTGCCAGCAGCCAACACCAGGGGGGCAGCAATCAGCCCCAGCATTTT.

This clonotype was detected ten times or more. CDR3 protein: CASSLLPSYEQYF. The CDR3 DNA reads TGTGCCAGCAGCTTGCTTCCCTCCTACGAGCAGTACTTC. The chain combines TRBV5-5 with TRBJ2-7; D remains ambiguous. V lost 1 base and J 0 bases, leaving 5 bases between the germline ends. CDR1 and CDR2 (germline): SGHKS, YYEKEE (reference sequence). The CDR3 is 13 amino acids.

At least ten counts were recorded for this clonotype. This chain joins TRBV20-1 and TRBJ2-1; D not resolved. Trimming pared 4 bases from V and 3 bases from J, leaving 16 bases between. Germline CDR1 reads DFQATT; CDR2 reads SNEGSKA (reference sequence). CDR3 length: 15 residues. The CDR3 coding sequence is TGCAGTGCTATTGGTTACGGTCAGGTCTACAATGAGCAGTTCTTC. Its translation: CSAIGYGQVYNEQFF.

The chain combines TRBV9 with TRBJ2-7, with 13 bases lining up with TRBD2. With V trimmed by 3 bases and J by 6 bases, 9 bases remained unmatched. This CDR3 has 16 amino acids. Germline assignment: CDR1 SGDLS and CDR2 YYNGEE. This CDR3 reads CASSGTGTSGTSEQYF. CDR3 sequence (DNA): TGTGCCAGCAGCGGTACCGGGACTAGCGGGACTTCCGAGCAGTACTTC.

The chain joins TRBV6-5 to TRBJ2-7, with 9 positions matching TRBD1. The CDR3 consists of 14 residues. V dropped 1 base and J dropped 4; count of bases not matched to a gene: 2. The germline V gene encodes CDR1 MNHEY and CDR2 SVGAGI. The CDR3 nucleotides are TGTGCCAGCAGTTACTTGGGACAGGGTTACGAGCAGTACTTC. Translation gives CASSYLGQGYEQYF.

In its sample, this clonotype was seen many times. The chain uses TRBV5-1 and TRBJ2-1; 8 bases fit TRBD2. J lost 2 bases, V lost 4 bases, and 5 bases had no gene match. Germline V gene lookup returns CDR1 SGHRS and CDR2 YFSETQ. The CDR3 runs 15 residues. The CDR3 DNA follows: TGCGCCAGCAGCCCCACTAGCGGAACCTACAATGAGCAGTTCTTC. This codes for CASSPTSGTYNEQFF.

This clonotype has a handful of counts. The J gene is TRBJ2-7, the V gene TRBV7-9; D might be TRBD2 (5 bases). CDR1 and CDR2 from the germline V gene are SEHNR and FQNEAQ (reference sequence). CDR3 length: 13 amino acids. Trimming took 5 bases from V and 7 from J, leaving 15 bases between them. CDR3 amino acids: CASSPEGGVEQYF. The CDR3, as DNA: TGTGCCAGCAGCCCCGAGGGTGGAGTAGAGCAGTACTTC.

This rearrangement joins TRBV5-1 to TRBJ1-4, with D unclear. This CDR3 contains 17 residues. V was shortened by 2 bases and J by 4 bases, with 18 bases between the two germline ends. The germline gives CDR1 SGHRS, CDR2 YFSETQ. The CDR3 here is CASSFGLIGEGNEKLFF. DNA of the CDR3: TGCGCCAGCAGCTTCGGATTGATTGGGGAGGGTAATGAAAAACTGTTTTTT.

Worth noting for this clonotype: It may be a read error: a sequence one base away is much more abundant. The V call is TRBV12-3 or TRBV12-4, the J call TRBJ2-5, with 8 bases fitting TRBD1. The CDR3 is 14 amino acids. Trimming at V came to 5 bases and at J to 5 bases, leaving 7 bases not matched to a gene. The CDR3 DNA sequence: TGTGCCAGCAGTCCTGACAGGGGAAACGAGACCCAGTACTTC. Translated: CASSPDRGNETQYF.

This chain joins TRBV30 and TRBJ2-1; tentatively, D is TRBD1 or TRBD2 (5 bases each). The germline V gene has CDR1 GTSNPN and CDR2 SVGIG (reference sequence). Trimming cost V 1 base and J 2 bases, with 12 bases left between them. The CDR3 is 15 residues long. This chain's CDR3 is CAWSAGPGPYNEQFF. The CDR3 DNA reads TGTGCCTGGAGTGCGGGACCCGGCCCCTACAATGAGCAGTTCTTC.

This clonotype was recorded many times. This chain joins TRBV10-3 and TRBJ2-1; 15 positions agree with TRBD2. Germline CDR1 reads ENHRY; CDR2 reads SYGVKD. The V segment lost 3 bases and the J segment 8 bases; nucleotides outside the gene matches: 5. CDR3 size: 16 residues. Here the CDR3 DNA reads TGTGCCATCAGTGACCCGGGACTAGCGGGAGGTGATGAGCAGTTCTTC. Its translation is CAISDPGLAGGDEQFF.

This clonotype was observed a handful of times. The J gene is TRBJ2-7, the V gene TRBV20-1; the D gene is possibly TRBD2 (5 bases). From germline, CDR1 is DFQATT and CDR2 SNEGSKA (reference sequence). The CDR3 sequence is 15 residues long. V dropped 4 bases and J dropped 0 bases, with 16 bases sitting between them. The CDR3 region is CSATRLEGNSYEQYF. Here the CDR3 DNA reads TGCAGTGCTACTAGATTAGAGGGAAACTCCTACGAGCAGTACTTC.

This clonotype has at least ten counts. This chain links TRBV20-1 with TRBJ2-7, with D possibly being TRBD2 (6 bases). With 1 base removed from V and 5 bases from J, the gap between germline ends came to 12 bases. The CDR3 is 13 amino acids. Per germline, CDR1 DFQATT and CDR2 SNEGSKA (reference sequence). CDR3 region: CSARGRGSDEQYF. CDR3 nucleotides: TGCAGTGCTAGAGGACGGGGGTCGGACGAGCAGTACTTC.

This clonotype was seen at least ten times. The J gene is TRBJ2-2, the V gene TRBV5-1; D is ambiguous. From germline, CDR1 is SGHRS and CDR2 YFSETQ. The length of the CDR3 is 16 residues. V was shortened by 3 bases and J by 0 bases, with 12 bases between the two germline ends. The chain's CDR3 is CASSYLDGPNTGELFF. CDR3 sequence (DNA): TGCGCCAGCAGCTACCTCGACGGGCCGAACACCGGGGAGCTGTTTTTT.